What follows describes a single T cell receptor (beta chain). This clone was detected only a few times. What this receptor recognizes is not known. Base qualities were left out, and no much larger clone turns up one base away. This sample is drawn from a study of blood T cell repertoires in COVID-19 (dated by TCRdb to 2018 to 2021). In terms of the full investigation: Samples from collaborators originated in the United States, Italy and Spain and spanned both the acute and convalescent phases of COVID-19. The material from the prospective study consisted of cDNA or gDNA derived from T cells, B-cell-depleted T cells, or PBMCs. Subjects who had been exposed to COVID-19, were actively infected with it, or had recovered from it provided the deeply sampled blood TCRbeta repertoires that made up the dataset. A freely available public database, intended as a resource for researchers studying the immune response to SARS-CoV-2, is where the repertoires were released. The samples were drawn from the first 160 participants of the ongoing ImmuneRACE study and from 1,254 subjects provided by 6 global collaborators. The sample metadata nearly always contained a de-identified subject ID, COVID-19 status, age in years and sex. Where available, HLA class I and class II types were taken from metadata supplied by the sample provider and were not determined by assay-based typing.

The immunoSEQ Assay, a bias-controlled multiplex PCR, was used to amplify TCRbeta CDR3 regions from genomic DNA. The paper's processing steps were these. The number of nucleated cells in each sample was estimated from the amplification of reference gene primers within the assay. To quantify the absolute abundance of each unique TCRbeta CDR3 rearrangement, sequence reads were collapsed and filtered. For each sample, productive Simpson clonality was calculated by taking the square root of Simpson's diversity index across productive rearrangements. TCRdb took over this immuneACCESS table, retaining in-frame rearrangements with V and J assigned. Such tables are incomplete; in checked studies, under half of the missing clones stem from an unresolved V gene, and the remainder is unexplained. The DNA was the basis for D and trimming; V, J and clone size are from that table. Recorded for this sample are about 60,000 clones; 55% to 75% of them occurred a single time. Roughly 4.9% of the sample lies in the top ten.

General findings and caveats noted by the study authors: The quantity of clinical and demographic metadata differed by source and by participant and was supplied without curation.

The CDR1 and CDR2 encoded by the germline V gene are MGHDK and SYGVNS. The CDR3, from cysteine to phenylalanine, totals 13 residues. Here the CDR3 DNA is all that survives: 39 bases in frame from base 1. V gives up 7 bases and J gives up 4 bases, and the segment between their germline ends measures 13 bases. One collaborating source in Seattle enrolled patients during active infection and followed them longitudinally through the course of disease. Whole blood was collected in K2EDTA tubes by collaborating institutions according to the institutions' own protocols. For TCRbeta analysis, collaborators shipped samples as frozen whole blood, isolated PBMCs, or DNA extracted from either of those sample types.

Sequenced sample: peripheral blood. The sequence is built from TRBV25-1 and TRBJ1-1; the D region possibly corresponds to TRBD1 (6 bases align). This TCR derives from a woman aged 65 to 85 with COVID-19, enrolled during active disease. The sequenced DNA: TGTGCCAGCACCCGGACAGTCCTCACTGAAGCTTTCTTT. This codes for CASTRTVLTEAFF.